This T cell receptor beta chain was profiled in a study of identical twins. Healthy Caucasians were all of the donors. TCRdb independently ran MiXCR on the 5' RACE reads; one entry per CDR3 protein. Here the sample spans 450,000 or so distinct CDR3 sequences, about 18% being singletons. Germline CDR1 and CDR2: DFQATT and SNEGSKA (reference sequence). The CDR3 contains 13 residues. V lost 6 bases, J lost 1 base, and 13 bases lay in between. This rearrangement joins TRBV20-1 to TRBJ2-7; a possible D gene is TRBD2 (6 bases). This TCR was sampled from a middle-aged man in good health. Material: naive T cells sorted from blood. CDR3 DNA sequence: TGCAGTGCCTCGGGACTCCATTCCTACGAGCAGTACTTC. Protein: CSASGLHSYEQYF.